The 11 T cell receptor beta chains in this list originate from one sample, sequenced in a study of blood T cell repertoires in COVID-19 (dated by TCRdb to 2020 to 2021). Library prep was done by the immunoSEQ multiplex PCR assay. TCRdb re-hosts the immuneACCESS table, in-frame sequences only. Its copies lack some clones; in the studies checked, an unresolved V gene accounts for under half of them, and the cause for the rest is not known. The sample contains roughly 250,000 clones, roughly three quarters of them found a single time. The ten largest clones represent roughly 4% of the sample. The specimen was peripheral blood. The receptor source for this set is a woman between 40 and 55 years old with active or convalescent COVID-19.

The chain uses TRBV25-1 and TRBJ2-5, with D maybe TRBD1 (6 bases). V gave up 2 bases and J gave up 4 bases, with 17 bases separating them. The V gene's germline CDR1 is MGHDK and CDR2 SYGVNS. CDR3 length: 16 residues. CDR3 coding DNA: TGTGCCAGCAGTGAAAAGAGGACCCTAGGGGGAGAGACCCAGTACTTC. This translates into CASSEKRTLGGETQYF.

A single count supports this clone. The rearrangement joins TRBV6-5 to TRBJ2-7; 9 bases are a match to TRBD1. Germline trimming cut 4 bases from V and 3 bases from J; bases unmatched to any gene: 7. Germline V gene sequence: CDR1 MNHEY, CDR2 SVGAGI. The CDR3 spans 15 residues. Here the CDR3 reads CASSSGQGTLYEQYV. CDR3 DNA: TGTGCCAGCAGTTCCGGACAGGGGACCCTCTACGAGCAGTACGTC.

The chain's CDR3 is CATSRDTPRGDTGELFF. In DNA, the CDR3 is TGTGCCACCAGCAGAGATACACCCAGGGGTGACACCGGGGAGCTGTTTTTT. This chain links TRBV15 with TRBJ2-2; possibly TRBD1 for D (6 bases). Germline V lookup: CDR1 LNHNV, CDR2 YYDKDF (reference sequence). The CDR3 has 17 residues. V lost 0 bases and J 3 bases, leaving 14 bases between the germline ends.

The rearrangement links TRBV27 to TRBJ1-3; D is unclear. The germline V and J ends were trimmed by 5 bases and 9 bases, with 23 bases remaining between them. The CDR3 sequence is 16 residues long. The V gene's germline CDR1 is MNHEY and CDR2 SMNVEV (reference sequence). The DNA of the CDR3 is TGTGCCAGCAGTCCCCTCGGAGGTGCAGGCGGGAGCACCATATATTTT. Its protein is CASSPLGGAGGSTIYF.

V is TRBV6-1 and J is TRBJ2-3; 9 bases match TRBD1. The CDR3 sequence is 16 residues long. Germline V gives CDR1 MNHNS, CDR2 SASEGT. V shed 2 bases, J shed 5 bases, and the junction held 8 bases outside the gene matches. The CDR3 loop reads CASSESLGQGRDTQYF. CDR3 bases: TGTGCCAGCAGTGAAAGCTTGGGACAGGGTAGAGATACGCAGTATTTT.

CDR3 nucleotide sequence: TGTGCCAGCAGTGAGCCGGGACTAGCGGACACAGATACGCAGTATTTT. This sequence encodes CASSEPGLADTDTQYF. The chain employs TRBV28 and TRBJ2-3; 11 positions agree with TRBD2. Per germline, CDR1 MDHEN and CDR2 SYDVKM. The V and J ends lost 5 bases and 2 bases, in that order; junction bases with no gene match: 6. The length of the CDR3 is 16 residues.

This chain uses TRBV28 with TRBJ1-2; TRBD1 aligns across 7 bases. V lost 2 bases to trimming and J lost 8 bases; unmatched junction nucleotides: 5. The CDR3 sequence is 13 residues long. From germline, CDR1 is MDHEN and CDR2 SYDVKM. CDR3 loop: CASSLEGAGGYTF. CDR3 nucleotides: TGTGCCAGCAGTTTAGAGGGGGCTGGCGGCTACACCTTC.

Only a few counts were recorded for this clone. Germline and junction disagree at one end, which may indicate a read error. The rearrangement uses TRBV3-1 (or the pseudogene TRBV3-2) and TRBJ2-7; the match to TRBD2 covers 11 bases. From germline, CDR1 is LGHDT and CDR2 YNNKEL (reference sequence). The length of the CDR3 is 15 residues. The CDR3 region has the DNA TGTGCCAGCAGACAAGGACTAGCGGGTTCCTACGAGCAGTACTTC. Its translation: CASRQGLAGSYEQYF.

This chain joins TRBV4-1 and TRBJ1-2; 7 bases line up with TRBD1. Germline V gene lookup returns CDR1 MGHRA and CDR2 YSYEKL. After removal of 3 bases from V and 5 bases from J, the junction contained 3 bases not matched to a gene. This CDR3 spans 13 amino acids. CDR3 amino acids: CASSQEQGYGYTF. CDR3 sequence (DNA): TGCGCCAGCAGCCAGGAACAGGGGTATGGCTACACCTTC.

V usage is TRBV7-3 and J usage is TRBJ1-1; D may be TRBD1 (6 bases). Germline lookup yields CDR1 SGHTA and CDR2 FQGTGA. V shed 2 bases and J shed 2 bases, with 9 bases lying between them. There are 14 residues in the CDR3. The DNA of the CDR3 is TGTGCCAGCAGCTTAGGGGGGGCTAACACTGAAGCTTTCTTT. It translates to CASSLGGANTEAFF.

This sequence joins TRBV3-1 (or the pseudogene TRBV3-2) and TRBJ2-5, with D perhaps TRBD2 (6 bases). With 5 bases removed from V and 1 base from J, the gap between germline ends came to 17 bases. CDR1 is LGHDT, CDR2 YNNKEL, per germline (reference sequence). The CDR3 spans 16 residues. The CDR3 nucleotides read TGTGCCAGCAGCTTTCGGACTCGGAGGGGCCAAGAGACCCAGTACTTC. It specifies CASSFRTRRGQETQYF.